The 24 T cell receptor beta chains below were found in one sample sequenced in a study of early T cells in non-severe SARS-CoV-2 infection. From the 5' RACE reads, TCRdb called clonotypes with MiXCR, one entry per CDR3 protein. The sample gives about 69,000 distinct CDR3 sequences, over 10% of which show up once; 5.7% is in the top ten. The sequencing used whole blood, collected at baseline. These receptors were collected from an adult who was a healthcare worker with PCR-confirmed SARS-CoV-2 infection or an uninfected control (not recorded which).

The genes are TRBV6-5 and TRBJ2-7; 8 nucleotides match TRBD1. Per the germline V gene, CDR1 is MNHEY and CDR2 is SVGAGI. The CDR3 has 13 residues. V lost 6 bases to trimming and J lost 3 bases; unmatched junction nucleotides: 4. The CDR3 reads CASRTGQGYEQYF. CDR3 sequence (DNA): TGTGCCAGCAGGACCGGACAGGGCTACGAGCAGTACTTC.

The genes are TRBV6-6 and TRBJ1-5, with 8 bases fitting TRBD1. This CDR3 is built from 16 residues. The germline V gene encodes CDR1 MNHNY and CDR2 SVGAGI (reference sequence). Trimming at V came to 5 bases and at J to 3 bases, leaving 9 bases not matched to a gene. The CDR3: CASSPQGAGSNQPQHF. Written as DNA, the CDR3 is TGTGCCAGCAGTCCTCAGGGGGCCGGGTCCAATCAGCCCCAGCATTTT.

This chain joins TRBV12-3 or TRBV12-4 and TRBJ1-2, with 7 positions matching TRBD1. The CDR3 has 14 residues. V dropped 6 bases and J dropped 0; count of bases not matched to a gene: 4. CDR3 region: CASSTRGTNYGYTF. The CDR3 DNA reads TGTGCCAGCAGCACCAGGGGGACTAACTATGGCTACACCTTC.

This chain links TRBV7-2 with TRBJ2-3; 12 bases are shared with TRBD2. The CDR3 is 16 amino acids. The V gene's germline CDR1 is SGHTA and CDR2 FQGNSA. The ends lost 5 bases at V and 4 bases at J; junction bases unmatched: 7. CDR3 bases: TGTGCCAGCAGCCTTCGGACTAGCGGGATGGCAGATACGCAGTATTTT. This encodes CASSLRTSGMADTQYF.

This clonotype was counted ten times or more. CDR3 amino acids: CASSLGTSGPSEQFF. The CDR3 DNA reads TGCGCCAGCAGCTTAGGGACTAGCGGGCCGTCTGAGCAGTTCTTC. This chain uses TRBV5-1 with TRBJ2-1, with 12 bases aligning to TRBD2. V shed 2 bases and J 9 bases; nucleotides not matched to a gene: 6. Per the germline V gene, CDR1 is SGHRS and CDR2 is YFSETQ. The CDR3 totals 15 residues.

This clonotype was picked up a small number of times. The chain combines TRBV12-3 or TRBV12-4 with TRBJ2-3; 7 bases match TRBD2. CDR3 length: 15 residues. Trimming cost V 4 bases and J 3 bases; bases outside gene matches: 7. The CDR3 nucleotides read TGTGCCAGCAGTTGGGGGAGGGGCGCGACAGATACGCAGTATTTT. Translating it yields CASSWGRGATDTQYF.

The chain joins TRBV19 to TRBJ1-2; 7 nucleotides line up with TRBD1. Germline CDR1 LNHDA, CDR2 SQIVND (reference sequence). This CDR3 region has 13 residues. V dropped 7 bases and J dropped 3; count of bases not matched to a gene: 5. The CDR3 loop reads CASISDRDYGYTF. CDR3 coding DNA: TGTGCCAGTATCTCCGACAGGGACTATGGCTACACCTTC.

This clonotype was seen a few times. The genes are TRBV20-1 and TRBJ1-2; no reliable D call. Germline CDR1 reads DFQATT; CDR2 reads SNEGSKA (reference sequence). V lost 0 bases and J lost 3, with 17 bases in between. This CDR3 is 16 amino acids long. The CDR3 loop is CSARDIWSQEDYGYTF. The CDR3 nucleotides read TGCAGTGCTAGAGATATCTGGAGTCAGGAGGACTATGGCTACACCTTC.

This clonotype was observed a handful of times. This chain joins TRBV7-9 and TRBJ2-3; 15 bases match TRBD2. The CDR3 sequence is 21 residues long. Germline V CDR1 and CDR2: SEHNR, FQNEAQ (reference sequence). V dropped 5 bases and J dropped 3; count of bases not matched to a gene: 18. CDR3 region: CASSSTRPDWTSGGATDTQYF. CDR3 coding DNA: TGTGCCAGCAGCAGTACGAGGCCTGATTGGACTAGCGGGGGGGCGACAGATACGCAGTATTTT.

At least ten counts were recorded for this clonotype. The chain uses TRBV6-2 or TRBV6-3 and TRBJ2-3; D is possibly TRBD2 (7 bases). Trimming cost V 2 bases and J 9 bases, with 12 bases left between them. CDR1 is MNHEY and CDR2 is SVGEGT in the germline V gene. This CDR3 has 13 residues. The CDR3 DNA is TGTGCCAGCAGTTACCCAACGGGGGGCACGCAGTATTTT. Translating gives CASSYPTGGTQYF.

This clonotype has a handful of counts. The CDR3: CASSYDSGANVLTF. The CDR3 nucleotides read TGTGCCAGCAGTTACGACTCTGGGGCCAACGTCCTGACTTTC. The chain uses TRBV6-2 or TRBV6-3 and TRBJ2-6; D not certain. The CDR3 covers 14 residues. Trimming stripped 2 bases from V and 0 bases from J, with 2 bases between. Germline V gene sequence: CDR1 MNHEY, CDR2 SVGEGT.

This clonotype has a handful of counts. The chain combines TRBV9 with TRBJ2-5; TRBD1 might be the D (5 bases). CDR1 SGDLS and CDR2 YYNGEE come from the germline V gene. CDR3 size: 13 residues. V lost 3 bases, J lost 3 bases, and 9 bases lay in between. CDR3 protein: CASSEGAKETQYF. As DNA, the CDR3 is TGTGCCAGCAGCGAAGGGGCTAAAGAGACCCAGTACTTC. Looking up the rest from reference TRBV9 and TRBJ2-5 gives the full variable domain: DSGVTQTPKHLITATGQRVTLRCSPRSGDLSVYWYQQSLDQGLQFLIQYYNGEERAKGNILERFSAQQFPDLHSELNLSSLELGDSALYFCASSEGAKETQYFGPGTRLLVL.

This chain uses TRBV18 with TRBJ2-7; tentative D call: TRBD1 (5 bases). The CDR3 spans 14 residues. The germline CDR1 and CDR2 sequences are KGHSH and LQKENI. The V gene lost 0 bases and the J gene lost 5 bases, with 11 bases spanning the gap. The CDR3 reads CASSPPNRWHEQYF. The CDR3 DNA is TGTGCCAGCTCACCACCGAACAGGTGGCACGAGCAGTACTTC.

The rearrangement uses TRBV6-6 and TRBJ2-2, with D possibly being TRBD2 (7 bases). CDR3 length: 15 residues. Germline V gives CDR1 MNHNY, CDR2 SVGAGI (reference sequence). V was cut by 0 bases and J by 7 bases, with 12 bases left in between. DNA for the CDR3: TGTGCCAGCAGTTACTCTACAGGGAGGGGCGGGGAGCTGTTTTTT. Translating gives CASSYSTGRGGELFF.

This chain links TRBV3-1 with TRBJ2-7; D call uncertain. V gave up 8 bases and J gave up 5 bases, with 19 bases separating them. The V gene's germline CDR1 is LGHDT and CDR2 YNNKEL (reference sequence). The CDR3 has 14 amino acids. The CDR3 nucleotides are TGTGCCAGCTCACCACCAGATCTGAGCGACGAGCAGTACTTC. Translating gives CASSPPDLSDEQYF.

The sample holds a few counts of this clonotype. The V gene is TRBV6-6, the J gene TRBJ1-5, with TRBD1 as a possible D gene (5 bases). CDR3 size: 12 residues. V was pared by 7 bases and J by 3 bases, with 7 bases between. Germline V gene data show CDR1 as MNHNY and CDR2 as SVGAGI (reference sequence). The chain's CDR3 is CASKGTNQPQHF. For the CDR3, the DNA is TGTGCCAGCAAGGGGACCAATCAGCCCCAGCATTTT.

This clonotype showed up many times. The CDR3 DNA sequence: TGTGCCAGCAGCATTGGTGGAAACACCATATATTTT. Its translation: CASSIGGNTIYF. This chain connects TRBV7-2 to TRBJ1-3; D call uncertain. Germline V lookup: CDR1 SGHTA, CDR2 FQGNSA. This CDR3 is 12 amino acids long. V gave up 5 bases and J gave up 3 bases, with 5 bases separating them.

This clonotype appeared many times. The chain uses TRBV4-2 and TRBJ1-4; TRBD1 agrees at 8 bases. V lost 1 base and J lost 0; bases outside the gene matches: 16. The CDR3 totals 21 residues. Germline CDR1 is LGHNA and CDR2 is YNFKEQ. This CDR3 is CASSQAPTGGGTGATNEKLFF. CDR3 coding DNA: TGTGCCAGCAGCCAAGCCCCAACGGGGGGAGGGACAGGAGCAACTAATGAAAAACTGTTTTTT.

This clonotype occurred a few times. The chain uses TRBV18 and TRBJ1-4; D gene uncertain. The CDR3 sequence is 14 residues long. CDR1 KGHSH and CDR2 LQKENI come from the germline V gene. V was trimmed by 3 bases and J by 6 bases, leaving 11 bases between them. This chain's CDR3 is CASSPGTEDEKLFF. The CDR3, as DNA: TGTGCCAGCTCACCGGGAACGGAAGATGAAAAACTGTTTTTT.

This clonotype showed up just a few times. V and J are TRBV5-1 and TRBJ2-2; 9 bases fit TRBD2. This CDR3 is 15 amino acids long. The V gene end was trimmed by 1 base and the J gene end by 3 bases; junction bases not matched to a gene: 1. CDR1 SGHRS and CDR2 YFSETQ come from the germline V gene. The CDR3 reads CASSLSGGYTGELFF. In nucleotides, the CDR3 is TGCGCCAGCAGCTTGAGCGGGGGGTACACCGGGGAGCTGTTTTTT.

There are a few counts of this clonotype. The gene calls are TRBV20-1 and TRBJ2-3; TRBD2 might be the D (5 bases). With 1 base removed from V and 5 bases from J, the gap between germline ends came to 13 bases. CDR1 DFQATT and CDR2 SNEGSKA come from the germline V gene (reference sequence). There are 14 residues in the CDR3. CDR3 region: CSARAPPEGDTQYF. CDR3 bases: TGCAGTGCTAGAGCGCCCCCTGAGGGAGATACGCAGTATTTT.

The sample holds a few counts of this clonotype. The chain carries TRBV9 and TRBJ1-4; TRBD1 is a possible D gene (6 bases). Germline V CDR1 and CDR2: SGDLS, YYNGEE. The CDR3 is made up of 15 amino acids. V lost 4 bases and J lost 3, with 13 bases in between. The CDR3, as DNA: TGTGCCAGCAGCCCATCCGGACAGTCTAATGAAAAACTGTTTTTT. Its translation is CASSPSGQSNEKLFF.

In this sample, this clonotype turned up many times. The chain carries TRBV11-2 and TRBJ2-5; tentative D call: TRBD2 (5 bases). Germline V gene sequence: CDR1 SGHAT, CDR2 FQNNGV. V was shortened by 0 bases and J by 5 bases, with 10 bases between the two germline ends. This CDR3 contains 14 residues. This chain's CDR3 is CASSLDPSSETQYF. CDR3 nucleotide sequence: TGTGCCAGCAGCTTAGATCCTAGCTCGGAGACCCAGTACTTC.

The chain combines TRBV5-1 with TRBJ2-1; D call uncertain. The germline gives CDR1 SGHRS, CDR2 YFSETQ. Trimming shortened V by 4 bases and J by 7 bases, and 12 bases separated the two germline ends. CDR3 size: 13 residues. CDR3 DNA: TGCGCCAGCAGCCTGAATTCGAGAAATGAGCAGTTCTTC. This gives the protein CASSLNSRNEQFF. The complete variable domain, with remaining parts taken from reference TRBV5-1 and TRBJ2-1, reads KAGVTQTPRYLIKTRGQQVTLSCSPISGHRSVSWYQQTPGQGLQFLFEYFSETQRNKGNFPGRFSGRQFSNSRSEMNVSTLELGDSALYLCASSLNSRNEQFFGPGTRLTVL.